These 8 T cell receptor beta chains originate from one sample sequenced in a study of CD8 T cells in ankylosing spondylitis. Regarding the study as a whole: One TCR beta motif, made up of seven to nine highly homologous variants, appeared characteristic of ankylosing spondylitis blood.

TCRdb called the 5' RACE reads again in MiXCR, with one record for every CDR3 protein. The table lists roughly 440,000 distinct CDR3 sequences, 17% of them singletons. No antigen has been assigned to these receptors. The source material was blood, either unsorted or a sorted T cell fraction (not recorded which). The receptors stem from a male donor with ankylosing spondylitis.

The gene calls are TRBV20-1 and TRBJ2-7; D not certain. CDR1 DFQATT and CDR2 SNEGSKA come from the germline V gene (reference sequence). V was shortened by 3 bases and J by 1 base, with 7 bases between the two germline ends. This CDR3 spans 12 amino acids. The DNA for the CDR3 is TGCAGTGCTAGCATAACTTCCTACGAGCAGTACTTC. It is translated as CSASITSYEQYF.

The CDR3 region has the DNA TGTGCCAGCGTGGGAGGGGGCGGCACAGATACGCAGTATTTT. Residues: CASVGGGGTDTQYF. The chain links TRBV12-3 or TRBV12-4 to TRBJ2-3; TRBD1 or TRBD2 may be the D gene (7 bases each). This CDR3 is 14 amino acids long. The germline V and J ends were trimmed by 8 bases and 1 base, with 13 bases remaining between them.

The sample holds a few counts of this clonotype. This chain joins TRBV20-1 and TRBJ2-2, with a tentative D call TRBD1 (6 bases). The CDR3 covers 12 residues. V was pared by 5 bases and J by 4 bases, with 8 bases between. The germline V gene has CDR1 DFQATT and CDR2 SNEGSKA (reference sequence). CDR3 coding DNA: TGCAGTGCTGGACAGCCCACCGGGGAGCTGTTTTTT. The encoded protein is CSAGQPTGELFF.

The chain uses TRBV20-1 and TRBJ2-1, with 10 nucleotides matching TRBD1. Germline V gene sequence: CDR1 DFQATT, CDR2 SNEGSKA (reference sequence). The CDR3 sequence is 15 residues long. Germline trimming cut 4 bases from V and 2 bases from J; bases unmatched to any gene: 5. Here the CDR3 DNA reads TGCAGTGCTATGGACAGGGGGAGTCCCTACAATGAGCAGTTCTTC. Its translation is CSAMDRGSPYNEQFF.

The rearrangement joins TRBV14 to TRBJ2-6; D might be TRBD1 (6 bases). The V gene's germline CDR1 is SGHDN and CDR2 FVKESK. Trimming cost V 4 bases and J 0 bases, with 10 bases left between them. The CDR3 length is 16 residues. CDR3: CASSLGQHSGANVLTF. The CDR3 DNA reads TGTGCCAGCAGCCTAGGACAGCACTCTGGGGCCAACGTCCTGACTTTC. The full variable domain, rest sourced from reference TRBV14 and TRBJ2-6, is EAGVTQFPSHSVIEKGQTVTLRCDPISGHDNLYWYRRVMGKEIKFLLHFVKESKQDESGMPNNRFLAERTGGTYSTLKVQPAELEDSGVYFCASSLGQHSGANVLTFGAGSRLTVL.

This clonotype was seen a few times. The V and J genes are TRBV14 and TRBJ1-6; no definite D call. The germline V gene encodes CDR1 SGHDN and CDR2 FVKESK. V gave up 0 bases and J gave up 7 bases, with 7 bases separating them. This CDR3 spans 14 amino acids. The CDR3: CASSQELGNSPLHF. The CDR3 DNA reads as TGTGCCAGCAGCCAAGAGTTAGGGAATTCACCCCTCCACTTT.

V is TRBV20-1 and J is TRBJ1-5; 8 positions match TRBD1. This CDR3 contains 13 residues. V trimming: 3 bases; J trimming: 4 bases; junction bases outside the gene matches: 2. The germline gives CDR1 DFQATT, CDR2 SNEGSKA (reference sequence). The CDR3 DNA follows: TGCAGTGCTAGCAACAGGGGGAATCAGCCCCAGCATTTT. As protein: CSASNRGNQPQHF.

This clonotype was detected a few times. One end of the junction is discordant with germline, which a read error may explain. The J gene is TRBJ2-1, the V gene TRBV12-3 or TRBV12-4; no clear D gene. CDR3 length: 15 amino acids. The CDR3 is CASSPDSPSHNEQFF. CDR3 bases: TGTGCCAGCAGTCCCGACTCCCCCTCCCACAATGAGCAGTTCTTC.